The 24 T cell receptor beta chains below come from one sample, sequenced in a study of T-cell memory formation after mild COVID-19. TCRdb reprocessed the 5' RACE reads with MiXCR, giving one entry per CDR3 protein. The sample holds some 300,000 distinct CDR3 sequences, roughly a fifth seen once. The sample comprised PBMCs or a T cell subset sorted from them (not recorded which). These receptors originate from a man between 18 and 29 years old who had mild COVID-19 (a few samples of this study predate the infection). Cell type and time point are not known.

This chain joins TRBV7-2 and TRBJ1-3; D is undetermined. CDR3 length: 14 amino acids. The V gene lost 5 bases and the J gene lost 7 bases, with 15 bases spanning the gap. CDR1 is SGHTA and CDR2 is FQGNSA in the germline V gene. This chain's CDR3 is CASSPIAVRNTIYF. DNA of the CDR3: TGTGCCAGCAGCCCAATCGCAGTTCGGAACACCATATATTTT.

The V gene is TRBV11-1, the J gene TRBJ1-1; D unclear. Trimming left V 2 bases short and J 8 bases short, with 12 bases between. The CDR3 is made up of 13 amino acids. The V gene's germline CDR1 is SGHAT and CDR2 FQDESV (reference sequence). CDR3 sequence: CASSLSWSTEAFF. CDR3 DNA sequence: TGTGCCAGCAGCTTAAGTTGGTCAACCGAAGCTTTCTTT.

In this sample, this clonotype turned up a few times. CDR3 region: CASSLGQGKEDEQYF. DNA for the CDR3: TGTGCCAGCAGTTTGGGTCAGGGGAAGGAAGACGAGCAGTACTTC. The rearrangement uses TRBV12-3 or TRBV12-4 and TRBJ2-7; the D gene is possibly TRBD1 (6 bases). V lost 3 bases and J 5 bases, leaving 17 bases between the germline ends. The CDR3 runs 15 residues.

A few counts support this clonotype. The chain has TRBV6-5 and TRBJ1-2; 7 bases agree with TRBD1. The V and J ends lost 0 bases and 7 bases, in that order; junction bases with no gene match: 5. Germline lookup yields CDR1 MNHEY and CDR2 SVGAGI. This CDR3 is built from 14 residues. CDR3 DNA sequence: TGTGCCAGCAGTTACTCGACAGGGCGGGGTGGCTACACCTTC. Translating it yields CASSYSTGRGGYTF.

This clonotype was counted between two and nine times. This chain links TRBV29-1 with TRBJ1-2; D unclear. CDR1 SQVTM and CDR2 ANQGSEA come from the germline V gene. V lost 4 bases to trimming and J lost 7 bases, with 10 bases between them. This CDR3 spans 11 amino acids. CDR3 protein: CSVGDWAGYTF. The CDR3, as DNA: TGCAGCGTTGGAGACTGGGCTGGCTACACCTTC.

CDR3 bases: TGCAGCGTTGAGACAGGGGTCCATGGCTACACCTTC. Residues: CSVETGVHGYTF. This chain joins TRBV29-1 and TRBJ1-2, with 8 bases aligning to TRBD1. Looked up from germline, CDR1 is SQVTM and CDR2 is ANQGSEA. The CDR3 is made up of 12 amino acids. V lost 3 bases, J lost 6 bases, and 3 bases stayed unmatched.

This clonotype was counted only a few times. The chain couples TRBV12-3 or TRBV12-4 to TRBJ1-5, with 11 bases aligning to TRBD1. This CDR3 has 18 residues. After removal of 5 bases from V and 2 bases from J, the junction contained 11 bases not matched to a gene. The CDR3 reads CASSLGQGARLRNQPQHF. The CDR3 nucleotides are TGTGCCAGCAGTCTTGGACAGGGGGCCCGTCTTCGCAATCAGCCCCAGCATTTT.

CDR3 residues: CASTSLAGRGNQPQHF. The CDR3 DNA reads TGTGCCAGCACCTCCCTGGCGGGACGGGGAAATCAGCCCCAGCATTTT. The chain employs TRBV27 and TRBJ1-5; possible D gene TRBD1, 5 bases. V lost 7 bases, J lost 4 bases, and 20 bases lay in between. In germline, CDR1 is MNHEY, CDR2 SMNVEV (reference sequence). The CDR3 extends over 16 amino acids.

This clonotype was counted many times. This rearrangement joins TRBV4-3 to TRBJ1-2; 7 nucleotides align to TRBD1. V was pared by 0 bases and J by 1 base, with 5 bases of the junction left unmatched. This CDR3 comprises 16 residues. Looked up from germline, CDR1 is LGHNA and CDR2 is YSLEER. CDR3 sequence: CASSQETGDGNYGYTF. The CDR3 DNA is TGCGCCAGCAGCCAAGAAACAGGGGACGGTAACTATGGCTACACCTTC.

This clonotype was counted a few times. CDR3 DNA sequence: TGTGCCAGCCTCAAGCGGTGGGGGCTGAACACTGAAGCTTTCTTT. This encodes CASLKRWGLNTEAFF. The chain uses TRBV12-3 or TRBV12-4 and TRBJ1-1, with D maybe TRBD1 (6 bases). This CDR3 has 15 amino acids. The V end lost 8 bases, the J end lost 0 bases, and 16 bases lay between the germline ends.

The chain is built from TRBV9 and TRBJ1-6; the D gene is possibly TRBD1 (6 bases). CDR3 size: 16 residues. Germline V gene lookup returns CDR1 SGDLS and CDR2 YYNGEE. The V and J ends lost 3 bases and 5 bases respectively, with 15 bases between them. CDR3 in amino acids: CASSGPLGGNNSPLHF. CDR3 nucleotides: TGTGCCAGCAGCGGACCTCTAGGGGGTAATAATTCACCCCTCCACTTT.

This chain links TRBV9 with TRBJ2-2; 7 nucleotides match TRBD1. The germline V gene has CDR1 SGDLS and CDR2 YYNGEE. V gave up 4 bases and J gave up 7 bases; unmatched junction bases: 10. The CDR3 is 15 residues long. CDR3 sequence: CASSPGTVGFGELFF. CDR3 coding DNA: TGTGCCAGCAGCCCCGGGACAGTTGGTTTCGGGGAGCTGTTTTTT.

In its sample, this clonotype was seen many times. This rearrangement joins TRBV5-1 to TRBJ2-1; D gene uncertain. Germline V gene sequence: CDR1 SGHRS, CDR2 YFSETQ. The V end was cut by 0 bases, the J end by 2 bases, with 9 bases between. The CDR3 has 15 residues. This chain's CDR3 is CASSLAGGTYNEQFF. The CDR3 bases are TGCGCCAGCAGCTTGGCCGGCGGAACCTACAATGAGCAGTTCTTC.

This clonotype was seen many times. The chain carries TRBV11-2 and TRBJ2-3, with TRBD1 matching over 9 bases. There are 15 residues in the CDR3. Germline V gene lookup returns CDR1 SGHAT and CDR2 FQNNGV. J gave up 7 bases and V 5 bases, and 10 bases lay outside the gene matches. In nucleotides, the CDR3 is TGTGCCAGCAGCACCCGGGACAGGGTTCCAAATACGCAGTATTTT. Its protein product is CASSTRDRVPNTQYF.

This sequence joins TRBV2 and TRBJ2-3; no definite D call. The V gene's germline CDR1 is SNHLY and CDR2 FYNNEI. The CDR3 length is 14 residues. V lost 4 bases to trimming and J lost 5 bases, with 13 bases between them. The CDR3 loop is CASSASLARDTQYF. CDR3 DNA: TGTGCCAGCAGTGCGTCGCTGGCACGAGATACGCAGTATTTT.

V and J are TRBV5-1 and TRBJ2-1; 7 bases fit TRBD2. Trimming at V came to 0 bases and at J to 7 bases, leaving 16 bases not matched to a gene. The germline gives CDR1 SGHRS, CDR2 YFSETQ. This CDR3 contains 18 residues. CDR3 loop: CASSLARTRAAARNEQFF. The CDR3 DNA follows: TGCGCCAGCAGCTTGGCCAGGACTAGAGCCGCCGCGAGGAATGAGCAGTTCTTC.

This clonotype was found a few times. The chain carries TRBV28 and TRBJ2-2; TRBD2 matches 11 bases. This CDR3 spans 16 amino acids. Germline CDR1 and CDR2: MDHEN and SYDVKM. V gave up 3 bases and J gave up 3 bases; unmatched junction bases: 3. The CDR3: CASSLSSGGYTGELFF. DNA of the CDR3: TGTGCCAGCAGTTTGTCTAGCGGGGGGTACACCGGGGAGCTGTTTTTT.

This clonotype came up a few times. The V gene is TRBV5-1, the J gene TRBJ2-7, with D tentatively TRBD1 (5 bases). Germline V gene lookup returns CDR1 SGHRS and CDR2 YFSETQ. V lost 4 bases and J lost 2, with 10 bases in between. The CDR3 is 13 residues long. The CDR3 loop is CASSLRVPYEQYF. CDR3 in DNA: TGCGCCAGCAGCCTCAGGGTCCCCTACGAGCAGTACTTC.

In its sample, this clonotype was seen a few times. The chain is built from TRBV20-1 and TRBJ2-3; 11 bases match TRBD1. The CDR3 totals 14 residues. V shed 6 bases and J 4 bases; nucleotides not matched to a gene: 6. In germline, CDR1 is DFQATT, CDR2 SNEGSKA (reference sequence). CDR3 DNA: TGCAGTGCCTACCGGGACAGGGGGGCAGATACGCAGTATTTT. It encodes CSAYRDRGADTQYF.

The rearrangement links TRBV15 to TRBJ2-5; no firm D call. This CDR3 has 11 amino acids. Germline V CDR1 and CDR2: LNHNV, YYDKDF (reference sequence). The germline V and J ends were trimmed by 8 bases and 4 bases, with 8 bases remaining between them. The CDR3 region is CATGMGETQYF. The CDR3, as DNA: TGTGCCACCGGGATGGGAGAGACCCAGTACTTC. Looking up the rest from reference TRBV15 and TRBJ2-5 gives the full variable domain: DAMVIQNPRYQVTQFGKPVTLSCSQTLNHNVMYWYQQKSSQAPKLLFHYYDKDFNNEADTPDNFQSRRPNTSFCFLDIRSPGLGDTAMYLCATGMGETQYFGPGTRLLVL.

There are a few counts of this clonotype. The chain has TRBV11-2 and TRBJ1-1, with a possible D match to TRBD1 (5 bases). V was clipped by 7 bases and J by 0 bases, with 15 bases between them. CDR1 and CDR2 from the germline V gene are SGHAT and FQNNGV. This CDR3 is built from 15 residues. CDR3 bases: TGTGCCAGCACCTTGCAGGCAGGGTTGAACACTGAAGCTTTCTTT. Its translation is CASTLQAGLNTEAFF.

The gene calls are TRBV2 and TRBJ1-1, with TRBD1 matching 8 bases. The CDR3 sequence is 15 residues long. The V segment lost 7 bases and the J segment 0 bases; nucleotides outside the gene matches: 7. Germline lookup yields CDR1 SNHLY and CDR2 FYNNEI. CDR3 nucleotides: TGTGCCAGCACTTTCAGGGGGCGCGTGAACACTGAAGCTTTCTTT. Its protein product is CASTFRGRVNTEAFF.

The table lists this clonotype with a few counts. The chain couples TRBV5-1 to TRBJ2-3; D may be TRBD1 (7 bases). The V gene lost 5 bases and the J gene lost 5 bases, with 15 bases spanning the gap. There are 14 residues in the CDR3. Germline V gene data show CDR1 as SGHRS and CDR2 as YFSETQ. DNA for the CDR3: TGCGCCAGCAGTCAGGGTCAGGGGGGAGATACGCAGTATTTT. This gives the protein CASSQGQGGDTQYF.

Only a few counts were recorded for this clonotype. The chain has TRBV6-5 and TRBJ1-5; the match to TRBD1 covers 7 bases. There are 15 residues in the CDR3. CDR1 MNHEY and CDR2 SVGAGI come from the germline V gene. V dropped 7 bases and J dropped 3; count of bases not matched to a gene: 9. The CDR3: CASTKTGAPNQPQHF. Here the CDR3 DNA reads TGTGCCAGCACAAAAACAGGGGCTCCCAATCAGCCCCAGCATTTT.